The TCR beta chain described here comes from a study of regulatory T cells in long-lasting Graves disease. On the study more broadly: Under 3 months of antithyroid drugs had been taken by newly diagnosed Graves' patients.

This clonotype has just a few counts. In building TCR beta libraries, iRepertoire HTBI primers were used together with Arm-PCR of CDR3 regions. One entry per CDR3 protein results from TCRdb running MiXCR on the multiplex PCR reads. The table shows about 430,000 distinct CDR3 sequences, with 15% occurring only once. Time point in this sample: newly diagnosed GD, antithyroid drugs for less than 3 months. After RNA was extracted from PBMCs, the TCR library was made from it. CDR1 is SGHRS, CDR2 YFSETQ, per germline. The V and J ends lost 5 bases and 4 bases, in that order; junction bases with no gene match: 10. The CDR3 is 15 residues long. Another study also made use of these data, one on T cells in Graves' hyperthyroidism and ophthalmopathy. From that paper: In blood, most of the thyroid clonotypes expanded above 0.001 were also present.

The input for sequencing was peripheral blood mononuclear cells (PBMCs), taken at new diagnosis, from a patient treated with antithyroid drugs. The chain combines TRBV5-1 with TRBJ2-5, with 8 bases that match TRBD1. The source is a woman aged 35 to 49 with Graves disease. The CDR3 region has the DNA TGCGCCAGCAGGTGGACAGGGCAAGGGGGAGAGACCCAGTACTTC. Its translation is CASRWTGQGGETQYF.